Listed below are T cell receptor beta chains from one sample, sequenced in a study of spatial heterogeneity in lung cancer. MiXCR, run by TCRdb on the 5' RACE reads, gives a single entry per CDR3 protein. The sample shows approximately 40,000 distinct CDR3 sequences, roughly 13% of them seen only once. Sequenced material: PBMCs, taken at surgery. Source of these receptors: a male donor with early-stage non-small cell lung cancer. The CDR3 runs from the conserved cysteine through the conserved F or W. Each record gives: CDR3 protein, CDR3 DNA, V gene, clone size, J gene, D gene. A D gene is named only where the DNA matches it firmly. Part of the rows lack a size; the others show once, few, many or a class for expanded clones.

cdr3_aa: CATSGRRDQPQHF
cdr3_nt: TGTGCCACCAGTGGGAGGCGGGACCAGCCCCAGCATTTT
v_call: TRBV24-1
clone_size: few
j_call: TRBJ1-5
d_call: -

cdr3_aa: CASTLSAGGWQPQHF
cdr3_nt: TGTGCCAGCACCCTAAGTGCAGGGGGTTGGCAGCCCCAGCATTTT
v_call: TRBV12-3/TRBV12-4
clone_size: many
j_call: TRBJ1-5
d_call: TRBD1

cdr3_aa: CASSSESESQFF
cdr3_nt: TGTGCCAGCAGCTCGGAGTCGGAGTCCCAGTTCTTC
v_call: TRBV5-4
clone_size: few
j_call: TRBJ2-1
d_call: -

cdr3_aa: CATSRGLAGGQYF
cdr3_nt: TGTGCCACCAGCAGAGGACTAGCGGGGGGGCAGTATTTT
v_call: TRBV15
clone_size: many
j_call: TRBJ2-3
d_call: TRBD2

cdr3_aa: CASSYQNTEETQYF
cdr3_nt: TGTGCCAGCAGTTACCAGAATACCGAAGAGACCCAGTACTTC
v_call: TRBV6-5
clone_size: few
j_call: TRBJ2-5
d_call: -

cdr3_aa: CASSLGQGDQPQHF
cdr3_nt: TGTGCCAGCAGCCTCGGACAGGGGGATCAGCCCCAGCATTTT
v_call: TRBV11-2
clone_size: many
j_call: TRBJ1-5
d_call: TRBD1

cdr3_aa: CASSQDPPLSRGYYEQYF
cdr3_nt: TGCGCCAGCAGCCAAGATCCCCCGCTCTCGCGGGGATACTACGAGCAGTACTTC
v_call: TRBV4-3
clone_size: -
j_call: TRBJ2-7
d_call: -

cdr3_aa: CASSRDRGHTGELFF
cdr3_nt: TGTGCCAGCAGCCGTGACAGGGGGCACACCGGGGAGCTGTTTTTT
v_call: TRBV11-2
clone_size: few
j_call: TRBJ2-2
d_call: TRBD1

cdr3_aa: CASSLPPGQETQYF
cdr3_nt: TGTGCCAGCAGTTTACCACCCGGACAGGAGACCCAGTACTTC
v_call: TRBV12-3/TRBV12-4
clone_size: -
j_call: TRBJ2-5
d_call: -

cdr3_aa: CASSLAGGRTDTQYF
cdr3_nt: TGTGCCAGCAGCTTAGCGGGAGGACGGACAGATACGCAGTATTTT
v_call: TRBV7-6
clone_size: once
j_call: TRBJ2-3
d_call: -

cdr3_aa: CASSQDLLGKTQYF
cdr3_nt: TGTGCCAGCAGCCAAGATCTCCTAGGGAAGACCCAGTACTTC
v_call: TRBV14
clone_size: -
j_call: TRBJ2-5
d_call: -

cdr3_aa: CASSEGLGQGIIYEQFF
cdr3_nt: TGTGCCAGCAGTGAGGGGCTGGGACAGGGGATAATTTATGAGCAGTTCTTC
v_call: TRBV2
clone_size: -
j_call: TRBJ2-1
d_call: TRBD1

cdr3_aa: CASSLGRERSYEQYF
cdr3_nt: TGTGCCAGCAGTTTAGGAAGGGAGAGATCCTACGAGCAGTACTTC
v_call: TRBV27
clone_size: many
j_call: TRBJ2-7
d_call: -

cdr3_aa: CASSYSLGPPDTQYF
cdr3_nt: TGTGCCAGCAGTTACTCCCTCGGACCTCCAGATACGCAGTATTTT
v_call: TRBV6-2/TRBV6-3
clone_size: few
j_call: TRBJ2-3
d_call: -

cdr3_aa: CSVAPGFLQETQYF
cdr3_nt: TGCAGCGTCGCCCCGGGATTCCTCCAAGAGACCCAGTACTTC
v_call: TRBV29-1
clone_size: -
j_call: TRBJ2-5
d_call: -

cdr3_aa: CASSEDMPFTDTQYF
cdr3_nt: TGTGCCAGCAGTGAGGATATGCCATTCACAGATACGCAGTATTTT
v_call: TRBV2
clone_size: many
j_call: TRBJ2-3
d_call: -

cdr3_aa: CASSIGTGETGELFF
cdr3_nt: TGTGCCAGCAGTATCGGGACAGGGGAAACCGGGGAGCTGTTTTTT
v_call: TRBV9
clone_size: -
j_call: TRBJ2-2
d_call: TRBD1

cdr3_aa: CAIRELAGGVEDTQYF
cdr3_nt: TGTGCCATCAGAGAACTAGCGGGAGGGGTGGAAGATACGCAGTATTTT
v_call: TRBV10-3
clone_size: few
j_call: TRBJ2-3
d_call: TRBD2

cdr3_aa: CASSLDEEGEQFF
cdr3_nt: TGTGCCAGCAGCCTAGACGAAGAGGGTGAGCAGTTCTTC
v_call: TRBV7-9
clone_size: few
j_call: TRBJ2-1
d_call: -

cdr3_aa: CASSQSGGLSGANVLTF
cdr3_nt: TGTGCCAGCAGCCAATCGGGGGGCCTGTCTGGGGCCAACGTCCTGACTTTC
v_call: TRBV5-6
clone_size: -
j_call: TRBJ2-6
d_call: -

cdr3_aa: CASSMSGDPIQYF
cdr3_nt: TGTGCCAGTAGTATGTCAGGGGACCCAATTCAGTACTTC
v_call: TRBV19
clone_size: -
j_call: TRBJ2-4
d_call: -

cdr3_aa: CASSPRQGRGWEQFF
cdr3_nt: TGTGCCAGCAGCCCACGCCAAGGCAGGGGGTGGGAGCAGTTCTTC
v_call: TRBV7-2
clone_size: many
j_call: TRBJ2-1
d_call: TRBD1